This is a list of T cell receptor beta chains from one sample in a study of Graves' ophthalmopathy and Graves' hyperthyroidism. TCRdb recomputed calls from the multiplex PCR reads with MiXCR, one row per CDR3 protein. This table holds around 1.1 million distinct CDR3 sequences, roughly 35% found once. Sequenced: peripheral blood or thyroid tissue (not recorded which). The receptors stem from an adult man with Graves' hyperthyroidism. CDR3s include the opening cysteine and the closing phenylalanine or tryptophan. A D gene is named only where the DNA matches it firmly. The size of a clone is reported for some rows only, either as once, few or many, or as a class for expanded clones.

abundance: NA
d_gene: NA
j_gene: TRBJ2-7
v_gene: TRBV12-3/TRBV12-4
CDR3nt: TGTGCCAGCGGCCTATCCCCCCCGTGGGAGTACTTC
CDR3aa: CASGLSPPWEYF

abundance: many
d_gene: TRBD1
j_gene: TRBJ1-2
v_gene: TRBV15
CDR3nt: TGTGCCACCAGACAGGGGGCTCAGGGCTACACCTTC
CDR3aa: CATRQGAQGYTF

abundance: many
d_gene: TRBD1
j_gene: TRBJ1-2
v_gene: TRBV7-9
CDR3nt: TGTGCCAGCAGCTTAGCCGGGACAGAGGTTCATGGCTACACCTTC
CDR3aa: CASSLAGTEVHGYTF

abundance: NA
d_gene: TRBD1
j_gene: TRBJ2-7
v_gene: TRBV7-3
CDR3nt: TGTGCCAGCGGCCAAGGGGCCGGACAGGGGGCAGGCGACGAGCAGTACTTC
CDR3aa: CASGQGAGQGAGDEQYF

abundance: NA
d_gene: NA
j_gene: TRBJ1-6
v_gene: TRBV19
CDR3nt: TGTGCCAGTCAGGCCGGGGCGACCCTCCACTTT
CDR3aa: CASQAGATLHF

abundance: many
d_gene: NA
j_gene: TRBJ2-5
v_gene: TRBV9
CDR3nt: TGTGCCAGCAGCTTTAGTGGGGAGGAGACCCAGTACTTC
CDR3aa: CASSFSGEETQYF

abundance: NA
d_gene: NA
j_gene: TRBJ2-2
v_gene: TRBV29-1
CDR3nt: TGCAGCGTCCGCGGACAGGGGGAGCTGTTTTTT
CDR3aa: CSVRGQGELFF

abundance: many
d_gene: TRBD2
j_gene: TRBJ2-5
v_gene: TRBV29-1
CDR3nt: TGCAGCGCCGTAGCGGGACTAAAAGAGACCCAGTACTTC
CDR3aa: CSAVAGLKETQYF

abundance: NA
d_gene: NA
j_gene: TRBJ1-4
v_gene: TRBV11-2
CDR3nt: TGTGCCAGAGGAGGGATATCGGGGGAAAAACTGTTTTTT
CDR3aa: CARGGISGEKLFF

abundance: NA
d_gene: NA
j_gene: TRBJ1-5
v_gene: TRBV25-1
CDR3nt: TGTGCCAGCAGTGAATGGCGGGGGAAAAATCAGCCCCAGCATTTT
CDR3aa: CASSEWRGKNQPQHF

abundance: NA
d_gene: TRBD1
j_gene: TRBJ1-3
v_gene: TRBV5-5
CDR3nt: TGTGCCAGCAGCTTGGGGATCGGACAGGGGGCTGGAAACACCATATATTTT
CDR3aa: CASSLGIGQGAGNTIYF

abundance: NA
d_gene: NA
j_gene: TRBJ2-7
v_gene: TRBV15
CDR3nt: TGTGCCACCAGCAGTGAAGCGCCCGGGTCCTCCTACGAGCAGTACTTC
CDR3aa: CATSSEAPGSSYEQYF

abundance: NA
d_gene: NA
j_gene: TRBJ2-2
v_gene: TRBV14
CDR3nt: TGTGCCAGCAGCCAAGCAGGGACATTGGGGATAGGGGAGCTGTTTTTT
CDR3aa: CASSQAGTLGIGELFF

abundance: many
d_gene: TRBD1
j_gene: TRBJ2-7
v_gene: TRBV12-3/TRBV12-4
CDR3nt: TGTGCCAGCAGTTTTCGGGACAGGGGTACGGACGAGCAGTACTTC
CDR3aa: CASSFRDRGTDEQYF

abundance: NA
d_gene: TRBD1
j_gene: TRBJ2-7
v_gene: TRBV5-1
CDR3nt: TGCGCCAGCAGCGTGGGACAGGGGTCCCCACCAGGTTACGAGCAGTACTTC
CDR3aa: CASSVGQGSPPGYEQYF

abundance: few
d_gene: NA
j_gene: TRBJ1-1
v_gene: TRBV27
CDR3nt: TGTGCCAGCAGTTTATCGGGGGATGCTAGGCAAAACACTGAAGCTTTCTTT
CDR3aa: CASSLSGDARQNTEAFF

abundance: NA
d_gene: NA
j_gene: TRBJ1-2
v_gene: TRBV15
CDR3nt: TGTGCCACCAGCAGAGACCGTGGAGAGACAGCTCGCGGCTACACCTTC
CDR3aa: CATSRDRGETARGYTF

abundance: NA
d_gene: TRBD1
j_gene: TRBJ1-4
v_gene: TRBV7-9
CDR3nt: TGTGCCAGCAGCTCCGGGACAGGGCATGGAAAACTGTTTTTT
CDR3aa: CASSSGTGHGKLFF

abundance: NA
d_gene: NA
j_gene: TRBJ1-5
v_gene: TRBV6-5
CDR3nt: TGTGCCAGCAGTTACTCCCCTGGTGTGCCCCAGCATTTT
CDR3aa: CASSYSPGVPQHF

abundance: NA
d_gene: TRBD1
j_gene: TRBJ1-2
v_gene: TRBV15
CDR3nt: TGTGCCACCAGCGAGCTACAGGGGCGCGAGGACTTC
CDR3aa: CATSELQGREDF

abundance: NA
d_gene: NA
j_gene: TRBJ1-3
v_gene: TRBV19
CDR3nt: TGTGCCTGGATGTTACGGAGCTCTGGAAACACCATATATTTT
CDR3aa: CAWMLRSSGNTIYF

abundance: NA
d_gene: NA
j_gene: TRBJ2-5
v_gene: TRBV3-1
CDR3nt: TGTGCCAGCAGCCAAGCGAGAGGGACACTGCAAGAGACCCAGTACTTC
CDR3aa: CASSQARGTLQETQYF

abundance: NA
d_gene: NA
j_gene: TRBJ1-5
v_gene: TRBV29-1
CDR3nt: TGCAGCGTACGGGTGGACTTGCACGAGCATTTT
CDR3aa: CSVRVDLHEHF

abundance: many
d_gene: NA
j_gene: TRBJ1-3
v_gene: TRBV9
CDR3nt: TGTGCCAGCAGCCCTTCGGATCCTGGAAACACCATATATTTT
CDR3aa: CASSPSDPGNTIYF

abundance: many
d_gene: NA
j_gene: TRBJ2-5
v_gene: TRBV5-4
CDR3nt: TGTGCCAGCAGCTTTTCGGGCGGCCAAGAGACCCAGTACTTC
CDR3aa: CASSFSGGQETQYF